Presented here are 2 T cell receptor beta chains from one specimen sequenced in a study of blood T cell repertoires in COVID-19. The table came from immunoSEQ multiplex PCR; TCRdb's copy has only in-frame clones and leaves some out. The sample lists some 330,000 clones, about 87% occurring once. The sample taken for sequencing was PBMCs or T cells enriched from blood (not recorded which). Every receptor here comes from a man younger than 40 who had recovered from COVID-19.

The V gene is TRBV7-3, the J gene TRBJ2-2; D unclear. The CDR3 has 14 residues. Germline V gives CDR1 SGHTA, CDR2 FQGTGA. The ends were cut back, 3 bases at V and 8 bases at J, with 13 bases in the middle. The DNA for the CDR3 is TGTGCCAGCAGCTTGGGCCCCTTGTCTGGGGAGCTGTTTTTT. Protein sequence: CASSLGPLSGELFF.

As regards this clone: Other DNA sequences of this sample code for an identical CDR3. The chain combines TRBV5-6 with TRBJ2-7; D unresolved. Trimming cost V 0 bases and J 4 bases, with 8 bases left between them. CDR1 and CDR2 from the germline V gene are SGHDT and YYEEEE. The CDR3 covers 13 residues. This chain's CDR3 is CASSLGGGYEQYF. The CDR3 coding sequence is TGTGCCAGCAGCTTGGGCGGTGGTTACGAGCAGTACTTC.